This T cell receptor beta chain derives from a study of T cell responses to AZD1222 COVID-19 vaccine (dated by TCRdb to 2020 to 2023). Broadly, across the study: A total of approximately 240 trial participants underwent TCR sequencing, of whom 207 had received two doses of AZD1222 and 26 had received two doses of the MenACWY control vaccine. Trial participants were enrolled by age into 18-55, 56-69 and 70-plus year subgroups, with roughly 150, 30 and 60 TCR-sequenced participants respectively.

The CDR3 regions of human TCRbeta chains were analyzed by immunosequencing. Processing in the source paper ran as follows. TCRs in the repertoires were matched against a reference library of SARS-CoV-2-specific TCRs that had been generated with the MIRA antigen-specificity platform. Breadth meant the fraction of unique TCRs that were SARS-CoV-2-associated, whereas depth meant the fraction of total T cells that were SARS-CoV-2-associated. Using the MIRA data, each spike-specific TCR was assigned both to the spike region to which the TCR was reactive and to a CD4 or CD8 class. Log10-transformed breadth and depth values were compared by one-way ANOVA with Sidak's multiple comparisons tests. TCRdb took over this immuneACCESS table, retaining in-frame rearrangements with V and J assigned. Such tables are incomplete; in checked studies, under half of the missing clones stem from an unresolved V gene, and the remainder is unexplained. V and J calls and clone size come straight from that table; D and trimming were deduced from the DNA. This sample is represented by roughly 120,000 clones; roughly 91% of them were singletons. The ten largest account for 5% of the sample.

The CDR3 sequence holds 15 residues, the cysteine and phenylalanine included. Only the CDR3 portion is preserved as DNA: 45 bases, with reading frame beginning at the first base. The germline V gene provides CDR1 SQVTM and CDR2 ANQGSEA. At the junction V is shortened by 8 bases and J by 5 bases; bases outside the gene matches: 15. The time point label, read with the paper, signifies: about 28 days (+/-7) after the second vaccine dose. AZD1222 recipients with second doses at about 4 weeks or about 12 weeks were pooled, because spike-specific TCR depth and breadth did not differ between schedules. Vaccinee samples were obtained from the UK trials COV001 and COV002, which included a single-blind randomized controlled phase 2/3 trial of AZD1222 (ChAdOx1 nCoV-19) in healthy adults. For TCRbeta chain sequencing, PBMC samples were collected from trial participants at day 0 and at day 28 after the second dose.

Study-wide findings and limitations: Because no day 14 peak-response samples were available, the repertoires could be characterized only after the peak T cell response. CD4 TCRs associated with the vaccine covered the entire spike protein, and the dominant responses were in regions 160-218 and 743-854. Only six AZD1222 recipients were SARS-CoV-2 seropositive at baseline, limiting conclusions about previously exposed vaccinees. After two AZD1222 doses, both the breadth and the depth of spike-specific TCRs were significantly higher than at day 0 and than in MenACWY recipients. In the small 56-69-year group, the increase in depth fell short of significance, most likely because of low power. Most participants were white British and females outnumbered males, and the authors suggested that clonal diversity may have been underestimated. Reportedly, close to half of the unique spike-specific TCRs recognized epitopes lying outside the regions that are mutated in the B.1.351 and B.1.1.7 variants.

Remarks on this clone: Its antigen specificity is not known. Qualities for individual bases were not recorded, and no much larger clone is one base off.

This clonotype was obtained from an adult who received the AZD1222 COVID-19 vaccine. The source was peripheral blood, collected 28 days after the second AZD1222 dose. The V gene is TRBV29-1 and the J gene is TRBJ1-1, and 9 junction bases match TRBD1. DNA sequence: TGCAGCACCAGACACGGGACAGGGCAGGAGACTGAAGCTTTCTTT. The resulting protein is CSTRHGTGQETEAFF.